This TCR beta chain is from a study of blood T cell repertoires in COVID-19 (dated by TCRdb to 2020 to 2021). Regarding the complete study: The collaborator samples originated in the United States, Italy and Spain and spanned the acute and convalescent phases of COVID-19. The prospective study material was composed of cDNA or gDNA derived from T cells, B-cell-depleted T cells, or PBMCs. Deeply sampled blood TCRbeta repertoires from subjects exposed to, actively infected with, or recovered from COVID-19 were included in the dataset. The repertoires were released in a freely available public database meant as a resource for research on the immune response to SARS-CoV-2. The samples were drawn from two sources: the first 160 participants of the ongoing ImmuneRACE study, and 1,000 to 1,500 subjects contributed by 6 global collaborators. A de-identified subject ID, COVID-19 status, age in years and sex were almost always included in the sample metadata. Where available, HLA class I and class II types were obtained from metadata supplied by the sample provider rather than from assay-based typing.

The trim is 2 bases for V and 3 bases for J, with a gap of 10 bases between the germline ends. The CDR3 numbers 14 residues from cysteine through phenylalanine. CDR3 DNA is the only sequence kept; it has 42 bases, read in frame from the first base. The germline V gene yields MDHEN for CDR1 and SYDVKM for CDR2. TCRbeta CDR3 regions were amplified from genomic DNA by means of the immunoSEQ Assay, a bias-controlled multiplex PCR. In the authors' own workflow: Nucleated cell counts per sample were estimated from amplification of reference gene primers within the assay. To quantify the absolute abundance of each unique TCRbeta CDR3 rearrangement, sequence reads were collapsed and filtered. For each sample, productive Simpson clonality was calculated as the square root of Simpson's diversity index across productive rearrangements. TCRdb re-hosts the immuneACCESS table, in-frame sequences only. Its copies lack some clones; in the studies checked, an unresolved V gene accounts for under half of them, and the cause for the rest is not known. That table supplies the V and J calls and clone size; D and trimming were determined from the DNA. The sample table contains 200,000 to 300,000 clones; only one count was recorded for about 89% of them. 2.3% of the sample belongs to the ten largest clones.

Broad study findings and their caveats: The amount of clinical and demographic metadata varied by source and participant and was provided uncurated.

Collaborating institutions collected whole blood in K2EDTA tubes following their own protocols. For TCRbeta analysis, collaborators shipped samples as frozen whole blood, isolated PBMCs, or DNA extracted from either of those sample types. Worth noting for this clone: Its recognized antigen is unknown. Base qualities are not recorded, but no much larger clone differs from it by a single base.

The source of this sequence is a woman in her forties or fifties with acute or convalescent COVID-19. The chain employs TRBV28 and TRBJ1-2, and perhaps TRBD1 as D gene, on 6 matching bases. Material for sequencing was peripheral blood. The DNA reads TGTGCCAGCAGTTTAGCAGCAGGGGACTATGGCTACACCTTC. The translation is CASSLAAGDYGYTF.